Given below is one TCR beta chain in context. Only in-frame clones appear in the TCRdb table, and some are missing; sequencing was by immunoSEQ multiplex PCR. The sample lists roughly 31,000 clones, approximately 92% occurring once. The data were obtained in a study of T cell changes during pregnancy in multiple sclerosis. The CDR3 is made up of 17 amino acids. V was shortened by 2 bases and J by 2 bases, with 17 bases between the two germline ends. The sequences come from CD4+ T cells from peripheral blood mononuclear cells, collected in the first trimester of pregnancy. This sequence joins TRBV6-7 and TRBJ2-3, with a tentative D call TRBD1 (7 bases). TRBV6-7 is an ORF, with its function uncertain. The sequence came from a female donor with multiple sclerosis, enrolled in a pregnancy study. CDR3 in amino acids: CASSYGAGQRLTDTQYF. Written as DNA, the CDR3 is TGTGCCAGCAGTTACGGGGCGGGACAGAGACTCACAGATACGCAGTATTTT.